The rows below give T cell receptor beta chains drawn from one sample of a study of beta chain features in type 1 diabetes. The assay was immunoSEQ multiplex PCR, and TCRdb's table has in-frame clones only and misses some. The data hold around 160,000 clones, with roughly 9% observed a single time. Input material: central memory CD4+ T cells from blood. All receptors derive from a woman aged 30 to 39 with type 1 diabetes. CDR3s include the opening cysteine and the closing phenylalanine or tryptophan. A D gene is named only where the DNA matches it firmly. A row's size may be missing; if present it is once, few, many or a size class.

V: TRBV2; D: TRBD2; J: TRBJ2-3; size: many; CDR3: CANPSGRDTDTQYF; DNA: TGTGCCAACCCAAGCGGGAGGGACACAGATACGCAGTATTTT
V: TRBV19; D: .; J: TRBJ1-2; size: few; CDR3: CASSSQVYGYTF; DNA: TGTGCCAGTAGTAGTCAGGTCTATGGCTACACCTTC
V: TRBV4-2; D: .; J: TRBJ1-2; size: many; CDR3: CASSQDQGTLYGYTF; DNA: TGTGCCAGCAGCCAAGATCAGGGGACCCTCTATGGCTACACCTTC
V: TRBV29-1; D: .; J: TRBJ1-2; size: few; CDR3: CSVARDSYGYTF; DNA: TGCAGCGTTGCGAGAGATTCCTATGGCTACACCTTC
V: TRBV7-2; D: .; J: TRBJ2-1; size: few; CDR3: CASSLSSSGTGQFF; DNA: TGTGCCAGCAGCTTATCCTCATCCGGTACCGGGCAGTTCTTC
V: TRBV5-1; D: TRBD2; J: TRBJ2-3; size: .; CDR3: CASSPGLGTDTQYF; DNA: TGCGCCAGCAGCCCCGGACTAGGCACAGATACGCAGTATTTT
V: TRBV28; D: .; J: TRBJ1-5; size: .; CDR3: CASSPLIYQPQHF; DNA: TGTGCCAGCAGTCCATTAATCTACCAGCCCCAGCATTTT
V: TRBV7-3; D: .; J: TRBJ2-7; size: .; CDR3: CASSLGGVRSYEQYF; DNA: TGTGCCAGCAGCTTAGGCGGGGTCCGCTCCTACGAGCAGTACTTC
V: TRBV4-1; D: .; J: TRBJ2-3; size: .; CDR3: CASSQEELERAQYF; DNA: TGCGCCAGCAGCCAAGAGGAACTAGAAAGGGCTCAGTATTTT
V: TRBV29-1; D: .; J: TRBJ2-1; size: .; CDR3: CSACTGPPRNEQFF; DNA: TGCAGCGCTTGTACGGGTCCTCCGCGGAATGAGCAGTTCTTC
V: TRBV6-6; D: .; J: TRBJ2-2; size: .; CDR3: CASSPTFAGELFF; DNA: TGTGCCAGCAGTCCCACTTTCGCCGGGGAGCTGTTTTTT
V: TRBV28; D: TRBD2; J: TRBJ2-3; size: .; CDR3: CASSFPPSGRPDTQYF; DNA: TGTGCCAGCAGTTTTCCCCCTAGCGGGAGACCAGATACGCAGTATTTT
V: TRBV30; D: TRBD1; J: TRBJ2-7; size: few; CDR3: CAWSRDRAYEQYF; DNA: TGTGCCTGGAGTCGAGACAGGGCCTACGAGCAGTACTTC
V: TRBV18; D: TRBD2; J: TRBJ2-1; size: .; CDR3: CASSPLAGNEQFF; DNA: TGTGCCAGCTCACCCTTAGCGGGGAATGAGCAGTTCTTC
V: TRBV11-2; D: TRBD1; J: TRBJ2-1; size: .; CDR3: CASSLEGTGVYNEQFF; DNA: TGTGCCAGCAGCTTAGAGGGGACAGGAGTTTACAATGAGCAGTTCTTC
V: TRBV28; D: .; J: TRBJ1-5; size: few; CDR3: CASSLRQLAQHF; DNA: TGTGCCAGCAGTTTGAGACAATTGGCCCAGCATTTT
V: TRBV11-2; D: .; J: TRBJ2-1; size: many; CDR3: CASSLSGPYNEQFF; DNA: TGTGCCAGCAGCTTGAGCGGGCCCTACAATGAGCAGTTCTTC
V: TRBV11-2; D: TRBD1; J: TRBJ2-6; size: .; CDR3: CASSFNRGSAGANVLTF; DNA: TGTGCCAGCAGCTTTAACAGGGGCTCAGCTGGGGCCAACGTCCTGACTTTC
V: TRBV4-1; D: .; J: TRBJ2-5; size: .; CDR3: CASSQGRTQYF; DNA: TGCGCCAGCAGCCAAGGCAGGACCCAGTACTTC
V: TRBV19; D: TRBD2; J: TRBJ2-1; size: .; CDR3: CASIISSGRPHNEQFF; DNA: TGTGCCAGTATTATCTCGAGCGGGAGGCCTCACAATGAGCAGTTCTTC